One sample yielded the 12 T cell receptor beta chains listed below, sequenced in a study of PD-1 blockade in classical Hodgkin lymphoma. Produced via immunoSEQ multiplex PCR; TCRdb's table is partial and in-frame only. This table holds about 15,000 clones, about 86% found once. Time point here: newly diagnosed, previously untreated cHL patient sample. Thawed PBMCs yielded CD4+ T cells through magnetic negative selection. Material for sequencing was CD4+ T cells from blood. The source of these receptors is a human donor with classical Hodgkin lymphoma.

The chain recombines TRBV19 with TRBJ2-1; 9 bases match TRBD2. Germline V gene data show CDR1 as LNHDA and CDR2 as SQIVND (reference sequence). This CDR3 spans 15 amino acids. V gave up 6 bases and J gave up 8 bases; unmatched junction bases: 11. CDR3 DNA: TGTGCCAGTAGAAGGCAGGCGGGGGGGACGGATGAGCAGTTCTTC. Protein product: CASRRQAGGTDEQFF.

This clone is a singleton in its sample. The chain employs TRBV19 and TRBJ1-5; D gene ambiguous. The CDR3 has 13 amino acids. Germline CDR1 LNHDA, CDR2 SQIVND (reference sequence). The ends were cut back, 4 bases at V and 0 bases at J, with 4 bases in the middle. In nucleotides, the CDR3 is TGTGCCAGTAGTAGAAATAGCAATCAGCCCCAGCATTTT. Translated, it gives CASSRNSNQPQHF.

The rearrangement joins TRBV27 to TRBJ2-3; TRBD1 agrees at 10 bases. V lost 5 bases to trimming and J lost 2 bases; unmatched junction nucleotides: 10. The CDR3 extends over 17 amino acids. CDR1 MNHEY and CDR2 SMNVEV come from the germline V gene (reference sequence). This CDR3 is CASSPPGQGSFTDTQYF. The CDR3, as DNA: TGTGCCAGCAGTCCCCCGGGACAGGGGAGTTTCACAGATACGCAGTATTTT.

This clone was seen only once. V and J are TRBV10-3 and TRBJ2-6; 11 bases fit TRBD1. Germline V gene sequence: CDR1 ENHRY, CDR2 SYGVKD. After removal of 4 bases from V and 3 bases from J, the junction contained 8 bases not matched to a gene. The CDR3 is 18 amino acids. The CDR3 reads CAISASGQGANGANVLTF. The CDR3 nucleotides read TGTGCCATCAGTGCCTCAGGACAGGGGGCGAATGGGGCCAACGTCCTGACTTTC.

The chain recombines TRBV27 with TRBJ2-3, with 7 bases aligning to TRBD1. From germline, CDR1 is MNHEY and CDR2 SMNVEV (reference sequence). The ends lost 4 bases at V and 9 bases at J; junction bases unmatched: 4. The CDR3 covers 12 residues. The CDR3 DNA sequence: TGTGCCAGCAGTTACAGGGGCGGGACGCAGTATTTT. Translation gives CASSYRGGTQYF.

The V gene is TRBV14, the J gene TRBJ2-3, with 9 positions matching TRBD1. This CDR3 contains 15 residues. With 4 bases clipped from V and 5 bases from J, the junction kept 7 bases outside the gene matches. CDR1 is SGHDN and CDR2 is FVKESK in the germline V gene. The CDR3 region is CASSLRDRVLDTQYF. The CDR3 coding sequence is TGTGCCAGCAGCCTGCGGGACAGGGTGTTAGATACGCAGTATTTT.

J is TRBJ2-7 and V is TRBV10-3; either TRBD1 or TRBD2 may fit D (5 bases each). Germline CDR1 ENHRY, CDR2 SYGVKD. The CDR3 loop spans 15 amino acids. Trimming removed 2 bases from V and 5 bases from J, with 16 bases in between. CDR3 sequence: CAISEIRGRGHEQYF. In DNA form, the CDR3 reads TGTGCCATCAGTGAGATTCGGGGCCGAGGCCACGAGCAGTACTTC.

The V and J genes are TRBV11-3 and TRBJ2-5, with D unclear. The CDR3 consists of 13 residues. The germline V gene has CDR1 SGHNT and CDR2 YENEEA. Between the trimmed V and J ends, which lost 1 base and 5 bases, there was a span of 8 bases. CDR3 sequence reads: CASSLGWTETQYF. The DNA for the CDR3 is TGTGCCAGCAGCTTAGGTTGGACGGAGACCCAGTACTTC.

The genes are TRBV27 and TRBJ1-2; D might be TRBD1 (5 bases). V gave up 2 bases and J gave up 2 bases, with 9 bases separating them. The CDR3 loop spans 14 amino acids. The germline V gene has CDR1 MNHEY and CDR2 SMNVEV (reference sequence). The CDR3 DNA sequence: TGTGCCAGCAGTTTAAGGGAGGGGAACTATGGCTACACCTTC. Amino acids: CASSLREGNYGYTF.

This rearrangement joins TRBV6-5 to TRBJ1-5; 9 nucleotides line up with TRBD1. Germline V lookup: CDR1 MNHEY, CDR2 SVGAGI. CDR3 length: 14 amino acids. The V segment lost 6 bases and the J segment 5 bases; nucleotides outside the gene matches: 5. The CDR3 protein is CASRGQGRDQPQHF. CDR3 bases: TGTGCCAGCAGAGGACAGGGGCGGGATCAGCCCCAGCATTTT.

V is TRBV19 and J is TRBJ1-2, with TRBD1 identical over 8 bases. Germline-derived CDR1 and CDR2 are LNHDA and SQIVND (reference sequence). The CDR3 is 14 amino acids. With V trimmed by 6 bases and J by 10 bases, 13 bases remained unmatched. The CDR3 sequence is CASSPWGTGMAYTF. CDR3 in DNA: TGTGCCAGTAGCCCCTGGGGGACAGGCATGGCCTACACCTTC.

The genes are TRBV4-3 and TRBJ2-1; TRBD2 aligns across 10 bases. The germline gives CDR1 LGHNA, CDR2 YSLEER. V lost 8 bases, J lost 9 bases, and 13 bases stayed unmatched. The CDR3 contains 15 residues. The CDR3 reads CASGGTSVGGSEQFF. The CDR3 DNA sequence: TGCGCCAGCGGTGGGACTAGCGTTGGAGGGAGTGAGCAGTTCTTC.